Listed below are T cell receptor beta chains from one sample, sequenced in a study of T cells in localized non-small cell lung cancer. Here immunoSEQ multiplex PCR was the method, and the copy in TCRdb shows in-frame clones only, minus some. This sample carries about 26,000 clones, around four fifths of them seen once, and the ten largest clones take 4.1%. The specimen comprised peripheral blood, sampled before any cancer treatment. Every receptor here comes from a woman aged 40-69 years with stage I lung adenocarcinoma. Both conserved end residues are part of each CDR3. The D gene is left open where the match is weak. Rows may omit the clone size; those that give it use once, few, many or a size class.

j_call,d_call,clone_size,v_call,cdr3_length,cdr3_aa,cdr3_nt
TRBJ2-7,TRBD1,NA,TRBV5-5,14,CATSQGQGSYEQYF,TGTGCCACCTCCCAGGGACAGGGGTCCTACGAGCAGTACTTC
TRBJ2-6,NA,NA,TRBV6-4,16,CASSDSTRSGANVLTF,TGTGCCAGCAGTGACTCTACCAGATCTGGGGCCAACGTCCTGACTTTC
TRBJ1-2,NA,NA,TRBV6-6,13,CASSPPRGAGYTF,TGTGCCAGCAGCCCACCACGGGGGGCTGGCTACACCTTC
TRBJ1-1,NA,NA,TRBV5-1,12,CASSGDGGWAFF,TGCGCCAGCAGCGGGGATGGGGGCTGGGCTTTCTTT
TRBJ1-6,NA,NA,TRBV5-1,15,CASSLGQASNSPLHF,TGCGCCAGCAGCTTAGGCCAGGCGTCCAATTCACCCCTCCACTTT
TRBJ1-4,NA,NA,TRBV7-6,13,CASSPSGWEKLFF,TGTGCCAGCAGCCCGTCAGGGTGGGAAAAACTGTTTTTT
TRBJ1-2,NA,once,TRBV18,14,CASLPTADSWGYTF,TGTGCCAGCTTGCCGACGGCGGACTCTTGGGGCTACACCTTC
TRBJ1-5,NA,NA,TRBV7-8,15,CASSLGVGDRQPQHF,TGTGCCAGCAGCTTAGGTGTGGGGGATCGTCAGCCCCAGCATTTT
TRBJ2-3,NA,NA,TRBV5-4,16,CASSTSGTPSTDTQYF,TGTGCCAGCAGTACCTCCGGGACACCTAGCACAGATACGCAGTATTTT
TRBJ2-2,NA,NA,TRBV7-2,13,CASSPVGTGELFF,TGTGCCAGCAGCCCCGTAGGGACCGGGGAGCTGTTTTTT
TRBJ2-3,TRBD2,NA,TRBV7-9,16,CASSWTSGLSTDTQYF,TGTGCCAGCAGCTGGACTAGCGGGCTTAGCACAGATACGCAGTATTTT
TRBJ2-7,NA,once,TRBV21-1,16,CASSTQDRRSSYEQYF,TGTGCCAGCAGCACCCAAGACCGGAGAAGCTCCTACGAGCAGTACTTC
TRBJ2-6,NA,NA,TRBV5-6,18,CASSLSRPRRSGANVLTF,TGTGCCAGCAGCCTGTCGCGGCCACGGCGCTCTGGGGCCAACGTCCTGACTTTC
TRBJ1-2,TRBD1,NA,TRBV10-1,12,CASSESGGGYTF,TGCGCCAGCAGTGAGTCAGGGGGCGGCTACACCTTC